These 30 T cell receptor beta chains share one sample of origin, sequenced in a study of T cell clonotyping in hematopoietic cell transplantation. Method: immunoSEQ multiplex PCR; TCRdb's copy keeps in-frame clones and lacks some. Of about 45,000 clones in the sample, 90% to 95% are singletons; the top ten hold 0.7% to 0.95%. Sequences were obtained from peripheral blood mononuclear cells. The receptors originated from a woman in her 50s in good health. Some clones in this sample may be carry-over from other donors' samples.

This sequence joins TRBV30 and TRBJ1-2; 9 nucleotides agree with TRBD1. Per the germline V gene, CDR1 is GTSNPN and CDR2 is SVGIG (reference sequence). Trimming at V came to 3 bases and at J to 7 bases, leaving 15 bases not matched to a gene. CDR3 size: 16 residues. The CDR3 here is CAWRRDREVGSSGYTF. CDR3 bases: TGTGCCTGGAGGAGGGACAGGGAAGTTGGGTCGTCTGGCTACACCTTC.

This chain links TRBV7-2 with TRBJ2-7; TRBD2 matches 10 bases. The CDR3 is 15 amino acids. The V gene end was trimmed by 2 bases and the J gene end by 0 bases; junction bases not matched to a gene: 1. CDR1 is SGHTA, CDR2 FQGNSA, per germline. CDR3 DNA sequence: TGTGCCAGCAGCTTAACTAGCGGGGCCTCCTACGAGCAGTACTTC. It is translated as CASSLTSGASYEQYF.

The genes are TRBV6-1 and TRBJ2-2, with TRBD1 identical over 8 bases. This CDR3 has 15 amino acids. CDR1 and CDR2 from the germline V gene are MNHNS and SASEGT. V lost 5 bases to trimming and J lost 3 bases; unmatched junction nucleotides: 5. The CDR3 here is CASSHEQGDTGELFF. The DNA for the CDR3 is TGTGCCAGCAGTCACGAACAGGGGGACACCGGGGAGCTGTTTTTT.

The gene calls are TRBV2 and TRBJ1-1; no definite D call. Trimming removed 7 bases from V and 2 bases from J, with 11 bases in between. The CDR3 loop spans 13 amino acids. Germline loops: CDR1 SNHLY, CDR2 FYNNEI. CDR3 nucleotide sequence: TGTGCCAGCACTGCGGAGAGTAACACTGAAGCTTTCTTT. Its protein is CASTAESNTEAFF.

The V gene is TRBV11-2, the J gene TRBJ1-5; D unresolved. The V and J ends lost 2 bases and 0 bases respectively, with 2 bases between them. The CDR3 runs to 13 residues. The V gene's germline CDR1 is SGHAT and CDR2 FQNNGV. The CDR3 sequence: CASSLYSNQPQHF. CDR3 DNA sequence: TGTGCCAGCAGCTTATATAGCAATCAGCCCCAGCATTTT.

This sequence joins TRBV28 and TRBJ1-5; D is uncertain. The CDR3 runs 17 residues. V was clipped by 3 bases and J by 7 bases, with 22 bases between them. CDR1 MDHEN and CDR2 SYDVKM come from the germline V gene. The CDR3 DNA reads TGTGCCAGCAGTTTCTCAGGTGTCTTTGAAGGAGGACAGCCCCAGCATTTT. Translated, it gives CASSFSGVFEGGQPQHF.

With respect to this clone: It is likely a read error, because the conserved phenylalanine at the end of the CDR3 is missing. No DNA is shown, since the ends of the CDR3 on it are uncertain; the CDR3 is the one TCRdb lists. This chain joins TRBV21-1 and TRBJ2-7. TRBV21-1 is a pseudogene. From its first to its last residue, the CDR3 has 10 amino acids. The CDR3 loop is CASSKPEGPG.

This chain uses TRBV2 with TRBJ1-2; D gene ambiguous. With 7 bases removed from V and 2 bases from J, the gap between germline ends came to 8 bases. The CDR3 totals 12 residues. Per the germline V gene, CDR1 is SNHLY and CDR2 is FYNNEI. This CDR3 reads CASTERNYGYTF. CDR3 sequence (DNA): TGTGCCAGCACAGAAAGAAACTATGGCTACACCTTC. The variable domain in full, with the rest retrieved from reference TRBV2 and TRBJ1-2, is EPEVTQTPSHQVTQMGQEVILRCVPISNHLYFYWYRQILGQKVEFLVSFYNNEISEKSEIFDDQFSVERPDGSNFTLKIRSTKLEDSAMYFCASTERNYGYTFGSGTRLTVV.

Concerning this clone: This specimen includes other DNA sequences encoding the same CDR3. The J gene is TRBJ1-2, the V gene TRBV10-3, with D unresolved. With 0 bases removed from V and 4 bases from J, the gap between germline ends came to 6 bases. Per the germline V gene, CDR1 is ENHRY and CDR2 is SYGVKD. The CDR3 is 13 amino acids. CDR3 in DNA: TGTGCCATCAGTGAGTCTGAGGGCTATGGCTACACCTTC. This sequence encodes CAISESEGYGYTF.

The rearrangement joins TRBV9 to TRBJ1-1; D unclear. Trimming left V 0 bases short and J 0 bases short, with 6 bases between. The CDR3 covers 14 residues. Germline CDR1 and CDR2: SGDLS and YYNGEE. CDR3: CASSVGTVNTEAFF. Here the CDR3 DNA reads TGTGCCAGCAGCGTAGGGACGGTGAACACTGAAGCTTTCTTT.

The chain has TRBV11-2 and TRBJ2-2; 7 bases line up with TRBD2. Germline V gives CDR1 SGHAT, CDR2 FQNNGV. V shed 1 base, J shed 4 bases, and the junction held 3 bases outside the gene matches. The CDR3 has 15 amino acids. CDR3 amino acids: CASSLAGGGTGELFF. The CDR3 DNA sequence: TGTGCCAGCAGCTTAGCGGGGGGAGGCACCGGGGAGCTGTTTTTT.

The chain uses TRBV28 and TRBJ1-1; D might be TRBD1 (6 bases). The CDR3 sequence is 14 residues long. V lost 8 bases and J 6 bases, leaving 19 bases between the germline ends. Germline lookup yields CDR1 MDHEN and CDR2 SYDVKM. The CDR3 loop is CASSKVGGWAEAFF. CDR3 nucleotide sequence: TGTGCCAGCTCAAAAGTCGGGGGCTGGGCTGAAGCTTTCTTT.

The chain joins TRBV7-8 to TRBJ2-2; 16 bases are shared with TRBD2. The trim removed 4 bases at V and 6 bases at J, leaving 5 bases unmatched. Germline CDR1 and CDR2: SGHVS and FQNEAQ. CDR3 length: 17 residues. The DNA for the CDR3 is TGTGCCAGCAGCTCCAAGGGACTAGCGGGGGGGCCCGGGGAGCTGTTTTTT. It encodes CASSSKGLAGGPGELFF. Variable domain in full (rest from reference TRBV7-8 and TRBJ2-2): GAGVSQSPRYKVAKRGQDVALRCDPISGHVSLFWYQQALGQGPEFLTYFQNEAQLDKSGLPSDRFFAERPEGSVSTLKIQRTQQEDSAVYLCASSSKGLAGGPGELFFGEGSRLTVL.

The chain employs TRBV7-9 and TRBJ1-1; D gene unclear. The CDR3 sequence is 12 residues long. In germline, CDR1 is SEHNR, CDR2 FQNEAQ (reference sequence). V was clipped by 1 base and J by 2 bases, with 2 bases between them. CDR3: CASSLENTEAFF. For the CDR3, the DNA is TGTGCCAGCAGCTTAGAAAACACTGAAGCTTTCTTT.

This chain uses TRBV5-1 with TRBJ1-2; no reliable D call. CDR1 SGHRS and CDR2 YFSETQ come from the germline V gene. The CDR3 is made up of 12 amino acids. With 0 bases removed from V and 8 bases from J, the gap between germline ends came to 8 bases. The CDR3 region is CASSLVGSGYTF. The CDR3 coding sequence is TGCGCCAGCAGCTTGGTTGGGTCGGGCTACACCTTC.

The V call is TRBV6-5, the J call TRBJ1-1; 9 nucleotides line up with TRBD1. J was trimmed by 3 bases and V by 2 bases; bases with no gene match: 1. The CDR3 has 14 amino acids. The germline CDR1 and CDR2 sequences are MNHEY and SVGAGI. This chain's CDR3 is CASSYDRGYTEAFF. The CDR3 DNA reads as TGTGCCAGCAGTTACGACAGGGGGTACACTGAAGCTTTCTTT.

The chain recombines TRBV9 with TRBJ2-3, with TRBD2 matching 7 bases. The CDR3 is made up of 14 amino acids. Germline lookup yields CDR1 SGDLS and CDR2 YYNGEE. Trimming took 3 bases from V and 4 from J; bases not matched to a gene: 5. For the CDR3, the DNA is TGTGCCAGCAGCGCTACTAGCGCCCCAGATACGCAGTATTTT. Its protein is CASSATSAPDTQYF.

This chain connects TRBV5-6 to TRBJ2-2; D tentatively reads TRBD1 or TRBD2 (6 bases each). The germline CDR1 and CDR2 sequences are SGHDT and YYEEEE. The CDR3 is made up of 16 amino acids. The ends were cut back, 0 bases at V and 6 bases at J, with 15 bases in the middle. CDR3 sequence (DNA): TGTGCCAGCAGCTTGGTGTGGGGGGCAGGATCCGGGGAGCTGTTTTTT. It translates to CASSLVWGAGSGELFF.

This clone was observed a single time. The chain joins TRBV11-2 to TRBJ1-2; D is unclear. Germline loops: CDR1 SGHAT, CDR2 FQNNGV. Trimming took off 0 bases at V and 4 bases at J, with 9 bases between the two ends. The length of the CDR3 is 14 residues. The CDR3 DNA sequence: TGTGCCAGCAGCTTAGACGGGGTCGGCTATGGCTACACCTTC. Translating it yields CASSLDGVGYGYTF.

The rearrangement links TRBV5-8 to TRBJ2-5; D assignment may be TRBD1 or TRBD2 (5 bases each). V was trimmed by 0 bases and J by 4 bases, leaving 22 bases between them. The CDR3 covers 18 residues. Germline CDR1 and CDR2: SGHTS and YDEGEE. CDR3 sequence: CASSLEFGVGVIRETQYF. CDR3 nucleotide sequence: TGTGCCAGCAGCTTGGAGTTCGGGGTGGGGGTGATCCGAGAGACCCAGTACTTC.

The rearrangement joins TRBV9 to TRBJ1-2; possible D gene TRBD1, 6 bases. CDR1 is SGDLS and CDR2 is YYNGEE in the germline V gene. V lost 0 bases to trimming and J lost 0 bases, with 9 bases between them. The CDR3 contains 15 residues. The CDR3 region is CASSVVRDTNYGYTF. The CDR3 DNA reads as TGTGCCAGCAGCGTAGTCAGGGACACTAACTATGGCTACACCTTC.

V is TRBV7-2 and J is TRBJ2-7; 8 bases map to TRBD2. CDR3 length: 18 residues. Germline values: CDR1 SGHTA, CDR2 FQGNSA. V lost 1 base to trimming and J lost 0 bases; unmatched junction nucleotides: 11. CDR3 DNA: TGTGCCAGCAGCTTAGGCTCCAGCGGGAGAACCCTCTCCTACGAGCAGTACTTC. It encodes CASSLGSSGRTLSYEQYF. Filled out from reference TRBV7-2 and TRBJ2-7, the complete variable domain reads GAGVSQSPSNKVTEKGKDVELRCDPISGHTALYWYRQSLGQGLEFLIYFQGNSAPDKSGLPSDRFSAERTGGSVSTLTIQRTQQEDSAVYLCASSLGSSGRTLSYEQYFGPGTRLTVT.

The rearrangement uses TRBV6-1 and TRBJ2-3; 10 bases line up with TRBD1. Germline assignment: CDR1 MNHNS and CDR2 SASEGT. The ends lost 4 bases at V and 6 bases at J; junction bases unmatched: 4. This CDR3 comprises 14 residues. CDR3 region: CASSGDRGMDTQYF. CDR3 nucleotides: TGTGCCAGCAGTGGGGACAGGGGTATGGATACGCAGTATTTT.

The J gene is TRBJ2-5, the V gene TRBV5-6; D is possibly TRBD2 (5 bases). The CDR3 runs to 16 residues. V lost 4 bases to trimming and J lost 2 bases, with 18 bases between them. Germline lookup yields CDR1 SGHDT and CDR2 YYEEEE. The CDR3 region is CASSPSGTLGQETQYF. The CDR3 nucleotides read TGTGCCAGCAGCCCGAGCGGAACCTTGGGGCAAGAGACCCAGTACTTC.

The genes are TRBV29-1 and TRBJ1-1; TRBD1 might be the D (6 bases). This CDR3 comprises 14 residues. Germline V gene data show CDR1 as SQVTM and CDR2 as ANQGSEA. Trimming removed 7 bases at V and 0 bases at J, with 15 bases between. CDR3 nucleotide sequence: TGCAGCGCCCTACGGGGGGCAGTGAACACTGAAGCTTTCTTT. This encodes CSALRGAVNTEAFF. Together with reference TRBV29-1 and TRBJ1-1, the CDR3 gives the full variable domain: SAVISQKPSRDICQRGTSLTIQCQVDSQVTMMFWYRQQPGQSLTLIATANQGSEATYESGFVIDKFPISRPNLTFSTLTVSNMSPEDSSIYLCSALRGAVNTEAFFGQGTRLTVV.

The chain carries TRBV29-1 and TRBJ2-1; 11 bases are a match to TRBD2. The V gene's germline CDR1 is SQVTM and CDR2 ANQGSEA. This CDR3 is built from 14 residues. The V segment lost 6 bases and the J segment 6 bases; nucleotides outside the gene matches: 7. CDR3: CSVDTSGGTNEQFF. In DNA form, the CDR3 reads TGCAGCGTCGATACTAGCGGGGGAACCAATGAGCAGTTCTTC.

J is TRBJ1-1 and V is TRBV19; D is unclear. The CDR3 runs to 14 residues. Germline values: CDR1 LNHDA, CDR2 SQIVND (reference sequence). V lost 5 bases and J lost 2, with 12 bases in between. CDR3 sequence (DNA): TGTGCCAGTAGTTCCCTCGACGGTAACACTGAAGCTTTCTTT. It translates to CASSSLDGNTEAFF.

The gene calls are TRBV7-8 and TRBJ2-7, with 7 bases matching TRBD1. Unmatched junction bases numbered 4, after V lost 5 bases and J lost 6 bases. This CDR3 has 12 amino acids. Per the germline V gene, CDR1 is SGHVS and CDR2 is FQNEAQ. The CDR3 region is CASSPHRGEQYF. CDR3 sequence (DNA): TGTGCCAGCAGCCCCCACAGGGGCGAGCAGTACTTC. The variable domain in full, with the rest retrieved from reference TRBV7-8 and TRBJ2-7, is GAGVSQSPRYKVAKRGQDVALRCDPISGHVSLFWYQQALGQGPEFLTYFQNEAQLDKSGLPSDRFFAERPEGSVSTLKIQRTQQEDSAVYLCASSPHRGEQYFGPGTRLTVT.

The rearrangement joins TRBV6-5 to TRBJ1-1, with 8 bases identical to TRBD1. The CDR3 length is 13 residues. The V gene's germline CDR1 is MNHEY and CDR2 SVGAGI. The trim removed 7 bases at V and 8 bases at J, leaving 9 bases unmatched. The CDR3 sequence: CASTAGGLVEAFF. The CDR3 DNA reads as TGTGCCAGCACGGCAGGGGGCTTAGTGGAAGCTTTCTTT.

This chain links TRBV6-5 with TRBJ1-2, with TRBD1 as a possible D gene (5 bases). Per germline, CDR1 MNHEY and CDR2 SVGAGI. The CDR3 totals 14 residues. V was cut by 5 bases and J by 5 bases, with 15 bases left in between. The CDR3, as DNA: TGTGCCAGCAGTAAAAGGGGCTCGTGGTATGGCTACACCTTC. It yields the protein CASSKRGSWYGYTF.